A selection of T cell receptor beta chains follows, all from one sample in a study of blood T cell repertoires in COVID-19. The assay was immunoSEQ multiplex PCR, and TCRdb's table has in-frame clones only and misses some. The profile shows fewer than 250,000 clones, roughly 89% of them singletons. The sequencing input was PBMCs or T cells enriched from blood (not recorded which). These receptor sequences come from a woman aged 30 to 39 with acute COVID-19. The CDR3 runs from the conserved cysteine through the conserved F or W. The D gene is left open where the match is weak. A clone size is listed for some rows: how often the clone was seen (once, few, many), or a class if it is expanded.

d_gene | abundance | j_gene | v_gene | CDR3nt | CDR3aa
- | - | TRBJ1-5 | TRBV19 | TGTGCCAGTAGTATTTCAGGGGCTAGCAATCAGCCCCAGCATTTT | CASSISGASNQPQHF
- | - | TRBJ1-1 | TRBV7-9 | TGTGCCAGCAAACCACATTGGGAGAAGGCTTTCTTT | CASKPHWEKAFF
- | - | TRBJ2-2 | TRBV19 | TGTGCCAGCCTAACAGGTGGGGGGACCGGGGAGCTGTTTTTT | CASLTGGGTGELFF
TRBD2 | once | TRBJ2-7 | TRBV5-6 | TGTGCCAGCAGCTTGTTACTAGCGGGATTCGAGCAGTACTTC | CASSLLLAGFEQYF
- | - | TRBJ1-2 | TRBV5-1 | TGCGCCAGCAGCTTGGAACAGGGTTATGGCTACACCTTC | CASSLEQGYGYTF
TRBD1 | - | TRBJ1-2 | TRBV30 | TGTGCCTGGGTAACACAGGGGGCAAATAGGGGCTACACCTTC | CAWVTQGANRGYTF
- | - | TRBJ1-2 | TRBV27 | TGTGCCAGCAGGAAGGCAGGGTTCCTCTACACCTTC | CASRKAGFLYTF
- | - | TRBJ1-2 | TRBV10-2 | TGCGCCAGCAGTGAGACCCGGGGAACCGACGTTATCGGCTACACCTTC | CASSETRGTDVIGYTF
TRBD2 | few | TRBJ2-1 | TRBV5-1 | TGCGCCAGCAGCTTTACTAGCGGGGGGTACAATGAGCAGTTCTTC | CASSFTSGGYNEQFF
TRBD1 | - | TRBJ1-2 | TRBV18 | TGTGCCAGCTCAACATACAGGGGCGGCTACACCTTC | CASSTYRGGYTF
- | - | TRBJ1-4 | TRBV29-1 | TGCAGCGTTGAAGACATAGACAGGAATGAAAAACTGTTTTTT | CSVEDIDRNEKLFF
- | - | TRBJ1-1 | TRBV19 | TGTGCCAGTAGTATGGGGTTCCGGGGATTGACTGAAGCTTTCTTT | CASSMGFRGLTEAFF
TRBD1 | - | TRBJ2-2 | TRBV11-2 | TGTGCCAGCAGATGGGACAGGGGAATCGGGGAGCTGTTTTTT | CASRWDRGIGELFF
TRBD1 | once | TRBJ1-2 | TRBV5-1 | TGCGCCAGCAGCTCAACAGGGGGCACCTATGGCTACACCTTC | CASSSTGGTYGYTF
- | - | TRBJ1-3 | TRBV13 | TGTGCCAGCACCCAAAGGCGGGGTAAATCTGGAAACACCATATATTTT | CASTQRRGKSGNTIYF
- | - | TRBJ2-3 | TRBV19 | TGTGCCAGTAGTAAGACAAGCACAGATACGCAGTATTTT | CASSKTSTDTQYF
- | - | TRBJ1-6 | TRBV10-3 | TGTGCCATTTGGGACTCCACGTTTTCACCCCTCCACTTT | CAIWDSTFSPLHF
- | - | TRBJ1-1 | TRBV10-2 | TGCGCCAGCAGTGGATCGGGACTTTCTGAAGCTTTCTTT | CASSGSGLSEAFF
TRBD1 | few | TRBJ1-2 | TRBV5-1 | TGCGCCAGCAGCACACAGGGGGCGAGCTATGGCTACACCTTC | CASSTQGASYGYTF
TRBD1 | - | TRBJ1-3 | TRBV5-6 | TGTGCCAGCAGCCCCGGGACAGCCTCTGGAAACACCATATATTTT | CASSPGTASGNTIYF
- | - | TRBJ1-2 | TRBV19 | TGTGCCAGTAGGTCTTCTAGGGGCTACACCTTC | CASRSSRGYTF
TRBD1 | - | TRBJ1-2 | TRBV19 | TGTGCCAGTTCCTGGACAGGGTCGTATGGCTACACCTTC | CASSWTGSYGYTF
- | - | TRBJ1-6 | TRBV6-1 | TGTGCCAGCAGTGAAGCAGCCCCCAGGGTTACTAATTCACCCCTCCACTTT | CASSEAAPRVTNSPLHF
- | once | TRBJ2-7 | TRBV12-3/TRBV12-4 | TGTGCCAGCAGTTTAGGGGGGCCCTACGAGCAGTACTTC | CASSLGGPYEQYF
TRBD1 | - | TRBJ1-1 | TRBV28 | TGTGCCAGCAGTCCGGACAGGGTTTGGGCTGAAGCTTTCTTT | CASSPDRVWAEAFF
- | - | TRBJ1-1 | TRBV12-5 | TGTGCTAGTGGTTTCGGAGGGCCGAACACTGAAGCTTTCTTT | CASGFGGPNTEAFF
- | - | TRBJ1-5 | TRBV27 | TGTGCCAGCAGTTTATTCGACAGGATCCAGAGAGGGTTCAATCAGCCCCAGCATTTT | CASSLFDRIQRGFNQPQHF
TRBD1 | - | TRBJ1-2 | TRBV5-6 | TGTGCCAGCAGCCCTGACAGGGGCTTAGGCTATGGCTACACCTTC | CASSPDRGLGYGYTF
- | - | TRBJ2-2 | TRBV5-5 | TGTGCCAGCAGCTTGTCCGCGACAGGGACTTCGAACACCGGGGAGCTGTTTTTT | CASSLSATGTSNTGELFF
TRBD1 | once | TRBJ2-1 | TRBV18 | TGTGCCAGCTCACCACCCATAGGGACAGGGGGCCTCTACAATGAGCAGTTCTTC | CASSPPIGTGGLYNEQFF
- | - | TRBJ1-1 | TRBV7-9 | TGTGCCAGCAGCGCTTCTCAGGGTGAAGCTTTCTTT | CASSASQGEAFF
TRBD1 | - | TRBJ1-3 | TRBV6-5 | TGTGCCAGCGGACCAGGGGGTGCTGGAAACACCATATATTTT | CASGPGGAGNTIYF
TRBD1 | - | TRBJ2-7 | TRBV7-6 | TGTGCCAGCAGCTTCGGAACGGGACAGGGTTGGGACGAGCAGTACTTC | CASSFGTGQGWDEQYF
- | few | TRBJ1-6 | TRBV6-5 | TGTGCCAGCAGTTTAGTGGGAGGGTCGGATAATTCACCCCTCCACTTT | CASSLVGGSDNSPLHF
- | - | TRBJ2-7 | TRBV19 | TGTGCCAGTAGTATGGGCAGTGAATCCTACGAGCAGTACTTC | CASSMGSESYEQYF
TRBD1 | - | TRBJ1-1 | TRBV4-1 | TGCGCCAGCAGCCAAGATCGGGACAGGGGATACACTGAAGCTTTCTTT | CASSQDRDRGYTEAFF
- | once | TRBJ2-7 | TRBV5-8 | TGTGCCAGCAGCCTGCGGGTCGACGAGCAGTACTTC | CASSLRVDEQYF
- | - | TRBJ1-2 | TRBV7-2 | TGTGCCAGCACCGGCGAGAGGGTTCACGGCTACACCTTC | CASTGERVHGYTF
- | - | TRBJ1-6 | TRBV18 | TGTGCCAGCTCACCGACAGAAATCCGCCACTCACCCCTCCACTTT | CASSPTEIRHSPLHF
- | - | TRBJ2-1 | TRBV5-1 | TGCGCCAGCAGCTTGGTAGGGGAAACCTACAATGAGCAGTTCTTC | CASSLVGETYNEQFF
TRBD1 | - | TRBJ1-5 | TRBV19 | TGTGCCAGTAGTATAGTGAGGACAGGGGTAATTCAGCCCCAGCATTTT | CASSIVRTGVIQPQHF
TRBD1 | - | TRBJ2-7 | TRBV7-6 | TGTGCCAGCAGCTTGGAGACAGGGGCCTACGAGCAGTACTTC | CASSLETGAYEQYF
- | - | TRBJ2-1 | TRBV19 | TGTGCCAGTAGTATACCCAACAATGAGCAGTTCTTC | CASSIPNNEQFF
- | - | TRBJ1-4 | TRBV2 | TGTGCCAGCAGTGAACCCAACCGGGGGGACGAAAAACTGTTTTTT | CASSEPNRGDEKLFF
- | - | TRBJ1-2 | TRBV7-2 | TGTGCCAGCAGCTTAGATAGGAGGGGATTGGACACCTTC | CASSLDRRGLDTF
TRBD1 | - | TRBJ1-2 | TRBV9 | TGTGCCAGCAGCGTAGGGACAGGGGGAGGCTATGGCTACACCTTC | CASSVGTGGGYGYTF
- | - | TRBJ2-7 | TRBV6-1 | TGTGCCAGTAGAAAAGGGGCCTACGAGCAGTACTTC | CASRKGAYEQYF
- | - | TRBJ1-1 | TRBV5-1 | TGCGCCAGCAGCTTCAGCGTAGGCGGAGAAGCTTTCTTT | CASSFSVGGEAFF